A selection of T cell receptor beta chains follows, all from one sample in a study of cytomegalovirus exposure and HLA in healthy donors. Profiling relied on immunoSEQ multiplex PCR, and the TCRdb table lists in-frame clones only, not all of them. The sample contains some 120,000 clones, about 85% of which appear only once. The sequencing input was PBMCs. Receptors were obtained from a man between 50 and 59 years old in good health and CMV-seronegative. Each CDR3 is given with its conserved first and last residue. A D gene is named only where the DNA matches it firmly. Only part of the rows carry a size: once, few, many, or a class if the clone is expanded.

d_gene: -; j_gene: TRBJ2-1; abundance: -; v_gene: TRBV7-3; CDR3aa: CASSLGRGAYNEQFF; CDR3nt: TGTGCCAGCAGCTTGGGGCGGGGAGCCTACAATGAGCAGTTCTTC
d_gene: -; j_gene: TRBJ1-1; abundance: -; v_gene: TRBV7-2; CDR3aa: CASSLTGLATEAFF; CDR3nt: TGTGCCAGCAGCTTAACAGGGTTAGCCACTGAAGCTTTCTTT
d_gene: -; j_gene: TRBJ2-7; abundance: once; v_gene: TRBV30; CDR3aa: CAWSQGGPHEQYF; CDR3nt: TGTGCCTGGAGTCAGGGAGGCCCCCACGAGCAGTACTTC
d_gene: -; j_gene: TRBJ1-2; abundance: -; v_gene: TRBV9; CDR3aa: CASSGRQDTGGYTF; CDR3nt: TGTGCCAGCAGCGGACGACAGGATACGGGTGGCTACACCTTC
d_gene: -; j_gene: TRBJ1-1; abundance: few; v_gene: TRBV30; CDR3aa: CAWGSGTGRSF; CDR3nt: -
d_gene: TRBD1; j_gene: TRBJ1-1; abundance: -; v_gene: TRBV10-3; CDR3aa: CAITPTGDTEAFF; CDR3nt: TGTGCCATCACCCCTACAGGGGACACTGAAGCTTTCTTT
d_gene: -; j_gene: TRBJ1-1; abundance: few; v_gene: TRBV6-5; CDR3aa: CASSYSGGTEAFF; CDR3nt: TGTGCCAGCAGTTACTCGGGGGGCACTGAAGCTTTCTTT
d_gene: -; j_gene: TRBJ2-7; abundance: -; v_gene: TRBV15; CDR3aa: CATSRDPDSYYEQYF; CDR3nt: TGTGCCACCAGCAGAGACCCAGACTCTTACTACGAGCAGTACTTC
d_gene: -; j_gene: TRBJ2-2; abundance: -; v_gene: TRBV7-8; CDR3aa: CATLSGSKITTGELFF; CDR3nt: TGTGCCACCCTATCCGGGAGTAAGATAACTACCGGGGAGCTGTTTTTT
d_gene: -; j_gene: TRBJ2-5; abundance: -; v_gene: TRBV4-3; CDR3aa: CAGSQVGGGAIETQYF; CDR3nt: TGCGCCGGCAGCCAAGTTGGAGGGGGGGCGATAGAGACCCAGTACTTC
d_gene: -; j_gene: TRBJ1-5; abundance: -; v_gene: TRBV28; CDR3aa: CASSARTDYSNQPQHF; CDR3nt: TGTGCCAGCAGTGCCCGGACAGATTATAGCAATCAGCCCCAGCATTTT
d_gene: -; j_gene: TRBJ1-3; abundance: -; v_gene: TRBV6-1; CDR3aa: CASSESFGGLSGNTIYF; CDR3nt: TGTGCCAGCAGTGAATCCTTCGGCGGACTCTCTGGAAACACCATATATTTT
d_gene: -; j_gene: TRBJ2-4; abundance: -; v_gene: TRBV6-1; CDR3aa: CASREQGLAKNIQYF; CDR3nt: TGTGCCAGCAGGGAACAGGGCCTAGCCAAAAACATTCAGTACTTC
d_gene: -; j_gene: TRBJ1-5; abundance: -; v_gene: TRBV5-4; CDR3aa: CASSLQGMGQPQHF; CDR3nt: TGTGCCAGCAGCTTGCAGGGAATGGGGCAGCCCCAGCATTTT
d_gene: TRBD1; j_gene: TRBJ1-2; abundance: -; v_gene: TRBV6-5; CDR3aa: CASSPGQGNYGYTF; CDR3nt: TGTGCCAGCAGTCCAGGACAGGGTAACTATGGCTACACCTTC